Sequencing of this TCR beta chain was carried out in a study of identifying expanded T cells in peripheral blood (dated by TCRdb to about 2019). About the investigation overall: Technical replicates were generated by sequencing separate aliquots of the same genomic DNA pool, with four replicates compared pairwise.

Comment on this clone: Its antigen is not yet known. Base qualities are not at hand, and no much larger clone is one base apart.

No immune events such as infections were documented for the healthy donors during the collection period. Healthy-donor blood repertoires served as a training cohort to calibrate time-dependent variance in a beta-binomial model of T-cell clone differential abundance. The training cohort was composed of 10 or so healthy donors, 3 female and 7 male. An age range of roughly 29 to 70 years, with an average of around 42 years, was recorded for the donors. Whole blood from each healthy donor was obtained from a commercial supplier and was collected at three time points 2 to 3 weeks apart. Genomic DNA was extracted from unsorted whole blood for immunosequencing. V loses 4 bases, J loses 0 bases, and the germline ends lie 19 bases apart. Reading from cysteine to phenylalanine, the CDR3 counts 19 amino acids. The only DNA kept is the CDR3, 57 bases in frame from the first base. The germline V gene (reference sequence) gives CDR1 as PRHDT and CDR2 as FYEKMQ.

General findings and caveats noted by the study authors: The authors expected biological variance in healthy repertoires might increase further over much longer intervals such as months to years. Across all healthy-donor time intervals, the beta-binomial model significantly cut both the number of clones called differentially abundant and the false-positive rate. In all healthy donors, the variance in clone template counts between samples taken about 14 days apart rose significantly as total template count increased. The binomial model flagged about 1.3 differentially abundant clones between technical replicates, compared with about 16.4 over about 2 weeks and 19 over four weeks.

TCRbeta CDR3 regions were profiled with the immunoSEQ Assay using bias-controlled multiplex PCR amplification of genomic DNA. The study's own analysis went as follows. To quantify the absolute abundance of each unique TCRbeta CDR3 region, the sequences were collapsed and filtered. Differential abundance was tested with a binomial (Fisher-equivalent) model and with a beta-binomial model adding time-dependent variance fitted from healthy donors. Clones with fewer than 5 combined templates were removed, and differential abundance was called for clones with a Benjamini-Hochberg FDR below 0.01. Beta-binomial variance was modeled as a function of total template count across the two samples using the form v = (b*log(k)+a)^2. Not all clones reach the TCRdb copy of this immuneACCESS table, which keeps in-frame sequences only. Checked studies attribute under half of the gap to unresolved V genes and leave the rest unexplained. V, J and clone size are taken as reported in that table, and D and trimming were inferred from the DNA itself. Recorded for this sample are about 81,000 clones; less than 90% of them occurred a single time. The leading ten clones occupy less than 20% of the sample.

The chain joins TRBV13 to TRBJ2-6; the D gene is tentatively TRBD1 or TRBD2, each matching 5 bases. The sample consisted of blood. The sequence was obtained from a person between 18 and 75 years old in good health. The DNA is as follows: TGTGCCAGCAGCTCGACCTCCGGGACGGCGGCCTCTGGGGCCAACGTCCTGACTTTC. Its coded protein is CASSSTSGTAASGANVLTF.